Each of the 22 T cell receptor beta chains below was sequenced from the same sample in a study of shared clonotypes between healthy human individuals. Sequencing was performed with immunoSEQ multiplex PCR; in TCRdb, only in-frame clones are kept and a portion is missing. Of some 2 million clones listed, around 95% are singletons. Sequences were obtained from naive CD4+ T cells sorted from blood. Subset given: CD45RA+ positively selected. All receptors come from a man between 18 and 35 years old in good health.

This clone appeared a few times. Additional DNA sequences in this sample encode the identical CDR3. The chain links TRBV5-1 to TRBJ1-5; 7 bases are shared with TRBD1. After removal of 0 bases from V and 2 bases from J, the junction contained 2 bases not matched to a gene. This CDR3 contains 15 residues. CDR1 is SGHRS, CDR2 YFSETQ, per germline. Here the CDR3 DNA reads TGCGCCAGCAGCTTGGAAGGGGGCGGCAATCAGCCCCAGCATTTT. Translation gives CASSLEGGGNQPQHF.

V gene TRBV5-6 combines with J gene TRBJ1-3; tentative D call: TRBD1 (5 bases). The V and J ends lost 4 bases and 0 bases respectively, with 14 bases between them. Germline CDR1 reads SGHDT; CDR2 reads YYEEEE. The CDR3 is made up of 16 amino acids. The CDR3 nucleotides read TGTGCCAGCAGCCCCCGAGGGACCTACTCTGGAAACACCATATATTTT. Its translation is CASSPRGTYSGNTIYF.

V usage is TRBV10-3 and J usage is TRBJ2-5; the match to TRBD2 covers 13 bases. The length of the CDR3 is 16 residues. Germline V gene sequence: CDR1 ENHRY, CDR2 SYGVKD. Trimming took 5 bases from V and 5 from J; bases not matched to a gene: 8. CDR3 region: CAISSTSGGARETQYF. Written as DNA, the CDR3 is TGTGCCATCAGTTCAACTAGCGGGGGGGCAAGGGAGACCCAGTACTTC.

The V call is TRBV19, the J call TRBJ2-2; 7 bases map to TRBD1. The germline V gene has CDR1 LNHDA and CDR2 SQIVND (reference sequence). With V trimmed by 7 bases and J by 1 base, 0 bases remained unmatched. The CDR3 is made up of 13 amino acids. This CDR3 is CASTGGNTGELFF. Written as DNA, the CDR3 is TGTGCCAGTACAGGGGGGAACACCGGGGAGCTGTTTTTT.

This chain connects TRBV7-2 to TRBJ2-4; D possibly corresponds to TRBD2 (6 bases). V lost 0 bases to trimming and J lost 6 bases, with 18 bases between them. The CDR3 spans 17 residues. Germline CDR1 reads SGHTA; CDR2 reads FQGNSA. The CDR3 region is CASSLAPLAQGGNIQYF. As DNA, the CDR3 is TGTGCCAGCAGCTTAGCCCCCCTAGCGCAGGGTGGAAACATTCAGTACTTC.

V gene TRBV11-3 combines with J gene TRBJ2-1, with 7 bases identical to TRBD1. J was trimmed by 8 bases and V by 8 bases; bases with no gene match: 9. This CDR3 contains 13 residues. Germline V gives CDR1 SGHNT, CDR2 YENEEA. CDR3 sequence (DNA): TGTGCCAGCGGATCGGGACAGCTGGATGAGCAGTTCTTC. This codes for CASGSGQLDEQFF.

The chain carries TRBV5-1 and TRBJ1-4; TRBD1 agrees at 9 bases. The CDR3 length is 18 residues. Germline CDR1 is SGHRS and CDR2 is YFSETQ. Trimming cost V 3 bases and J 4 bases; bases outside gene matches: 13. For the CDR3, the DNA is TGCGCCAGCAGCTGGGGACAGGGCTCCCCAATGGGTAATGAAAAACTGTTTTTT. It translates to CASSWGQGSPMGNEKLFF.

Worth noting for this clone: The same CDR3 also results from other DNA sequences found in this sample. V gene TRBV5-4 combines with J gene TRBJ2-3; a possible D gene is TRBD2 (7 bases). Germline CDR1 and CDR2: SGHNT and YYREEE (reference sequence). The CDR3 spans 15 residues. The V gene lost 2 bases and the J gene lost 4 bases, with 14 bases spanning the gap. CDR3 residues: CASSLGGGRPDTQYF. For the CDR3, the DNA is TGTGCCAGCAGCTTAGGGGGAGGGCGTCCAGATACGCAGTATTTT. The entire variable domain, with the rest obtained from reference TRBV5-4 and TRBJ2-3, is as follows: ETGVTQSPTHLIKTRGQQVTLRCSSQSGHNTVSWYQQALGQGPQFIFQYYREEENGRGNFPPRFSGLQFPNYSSELNVNALELDDSALYLCASSLGGGRPDTQYFGPGTRLTVL.

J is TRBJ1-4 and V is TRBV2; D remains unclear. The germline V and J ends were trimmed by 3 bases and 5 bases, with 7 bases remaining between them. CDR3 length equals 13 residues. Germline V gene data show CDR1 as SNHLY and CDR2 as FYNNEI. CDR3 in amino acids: CASSEGWNEKLFF. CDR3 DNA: TGTGCCAGCAGTGAGGGGTGGAATGAAAAACTGTTTTTT.

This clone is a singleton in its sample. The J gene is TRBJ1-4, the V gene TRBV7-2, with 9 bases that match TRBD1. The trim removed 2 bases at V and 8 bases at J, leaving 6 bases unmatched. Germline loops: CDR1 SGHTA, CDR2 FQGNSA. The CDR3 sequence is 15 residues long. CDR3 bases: TGTGCCAGCAGCTTACAACGGGACAGGGTGGAAAAACTGTTTTTT. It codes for CASSLQRDRVEKLFF.

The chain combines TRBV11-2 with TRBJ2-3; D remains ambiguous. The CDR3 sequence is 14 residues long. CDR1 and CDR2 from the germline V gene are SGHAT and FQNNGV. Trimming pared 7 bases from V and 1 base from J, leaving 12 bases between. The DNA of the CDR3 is TGTGCCAGCACCACCGGTTGGGGCACAGATACGCAGTATTTT. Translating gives CASTTGWGTDTQYF.

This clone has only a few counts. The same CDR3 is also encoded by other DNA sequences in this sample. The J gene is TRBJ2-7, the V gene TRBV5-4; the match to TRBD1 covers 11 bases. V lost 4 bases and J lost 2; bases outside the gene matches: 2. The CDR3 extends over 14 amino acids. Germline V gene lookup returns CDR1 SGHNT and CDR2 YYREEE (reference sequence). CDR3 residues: CASSLGQGAYEQYF. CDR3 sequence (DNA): TGTGCCAGCAGCCTGGGACAGGGGGCCTACGAGCAGTACTTC.

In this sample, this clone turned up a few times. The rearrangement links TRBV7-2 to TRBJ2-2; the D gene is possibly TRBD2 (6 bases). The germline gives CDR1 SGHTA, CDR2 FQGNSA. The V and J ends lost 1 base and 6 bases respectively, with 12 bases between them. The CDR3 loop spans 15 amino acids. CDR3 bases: TGTGCCAGCAGCTTAGTAGGGCGGGAATCCGGGGAGCTGTTTTTT. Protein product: CASSLVGRESGELFF.

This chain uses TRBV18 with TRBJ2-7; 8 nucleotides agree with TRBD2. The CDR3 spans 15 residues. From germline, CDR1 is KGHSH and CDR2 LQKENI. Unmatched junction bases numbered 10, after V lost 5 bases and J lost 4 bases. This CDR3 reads CASSTGGLELYEQYF. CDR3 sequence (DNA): TGTGCCAGCTCAACGGGGGGACTAGAGCTGTACGAGCAGTACTTC.

This CDR3 is CASSESPGRASEQYF. In DNA form, the CDR3 reads TGTGCCAGCAGTGAAAGCCCGGGTCGGGCGTCCGAGCAGTACTTC. The J gene is TRBJ2-7, the V gene TRBV6-1, with D unclear. The CDR3 has 15 residues. Trimming left V 2 bases short and J 6 bases short, with 17 bases between. Germline lookup yields CDR1 MNHNS and CDR2 SASEGT.

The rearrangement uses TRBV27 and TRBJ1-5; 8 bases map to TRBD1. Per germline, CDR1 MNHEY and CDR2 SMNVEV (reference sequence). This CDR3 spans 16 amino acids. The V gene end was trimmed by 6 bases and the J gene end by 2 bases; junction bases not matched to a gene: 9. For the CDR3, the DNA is TGTGCCAGCAGACAGGCAGGGGGCGCCGGCAATCAGCCCCAGCATTTT. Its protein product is CASRQAGGAGNQPQHF.

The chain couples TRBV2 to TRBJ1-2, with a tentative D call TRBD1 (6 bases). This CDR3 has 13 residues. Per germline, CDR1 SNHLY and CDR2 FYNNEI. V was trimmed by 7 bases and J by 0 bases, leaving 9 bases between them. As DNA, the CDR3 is TGTGCCAGCAAGGGGGATGCTAACTATGGCTACACCTTC. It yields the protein CASKGDANYGYTF.

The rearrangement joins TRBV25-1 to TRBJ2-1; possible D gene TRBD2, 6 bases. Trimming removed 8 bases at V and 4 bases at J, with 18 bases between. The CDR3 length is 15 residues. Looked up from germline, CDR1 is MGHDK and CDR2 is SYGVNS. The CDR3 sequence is CASEGLSHGYNEQFF. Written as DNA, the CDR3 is TGTGCCAGCGAGGGACTTTCGCACGGGTACAATGAGCAGTTCTTC.

The CDR3 region has the DNA TGCGCCAGCAGCGATCCCTGGTGGCAGATCAATCAGCCCCAGCATTTT. Amino acid sequence: CASSDPWWQINQPQHF. The V call is TRBV4-1, the J call TRBJ1-5; D gene unclear. V was pared by 5 bases and J by 3 bases, with 17 bases between. The CDR3 has 16 amino acids. Germline lookup yields CDR1 MGHRA and CDR2 YSYEKL.

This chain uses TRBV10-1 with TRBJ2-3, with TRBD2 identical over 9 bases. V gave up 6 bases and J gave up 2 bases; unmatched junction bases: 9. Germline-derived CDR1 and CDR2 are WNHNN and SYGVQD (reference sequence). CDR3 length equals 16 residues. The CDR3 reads CASSPFLAGHTDTQYF. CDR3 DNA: TGCGCCAGCAGCCCATTTCTAGCGGGACACACAGATACGCAGTATTTT.

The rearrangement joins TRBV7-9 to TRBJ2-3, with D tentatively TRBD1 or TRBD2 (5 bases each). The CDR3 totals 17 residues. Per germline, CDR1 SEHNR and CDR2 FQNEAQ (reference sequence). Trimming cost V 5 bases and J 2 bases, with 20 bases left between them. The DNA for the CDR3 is TGTGCCAGCAGCAAATACCGGGCCCCGGGGCCCACAGATACGCAGTATTTT. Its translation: CASSKYRAPGPTDTQYF.

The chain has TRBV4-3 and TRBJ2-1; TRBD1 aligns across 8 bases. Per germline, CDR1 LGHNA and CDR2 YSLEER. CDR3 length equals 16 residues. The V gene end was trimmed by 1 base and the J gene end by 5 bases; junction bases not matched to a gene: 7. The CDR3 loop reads CASSQGPGGIHNEQFF. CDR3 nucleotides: TGCGCCAGCAGCCAAGGTCCAGGGGGCATACACAATGAGCAGTTCTTC.